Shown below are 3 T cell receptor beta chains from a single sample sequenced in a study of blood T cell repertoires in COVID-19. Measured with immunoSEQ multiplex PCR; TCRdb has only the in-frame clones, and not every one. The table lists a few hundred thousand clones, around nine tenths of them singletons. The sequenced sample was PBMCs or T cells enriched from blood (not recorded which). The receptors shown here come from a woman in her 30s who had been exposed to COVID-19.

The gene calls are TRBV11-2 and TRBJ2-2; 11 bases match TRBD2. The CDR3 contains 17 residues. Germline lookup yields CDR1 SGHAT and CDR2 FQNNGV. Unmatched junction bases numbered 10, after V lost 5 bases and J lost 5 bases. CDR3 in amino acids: CASSARLAGLNTGELFF. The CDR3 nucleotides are TGTGCCAGCAGCGCCCGACTAGCGGGGCTAAATACCGGGGAGCTGTTTTTT. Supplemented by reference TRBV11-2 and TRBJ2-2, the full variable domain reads EAGVAQSPRYKIIEKRQSVAFWCNPISGHATLYWYQQILGQGPKLLIQFQNNGVVDDSQLPKDRFSAERLKGVDSTLKIQPAKLEDSAVYLCASSARLAGLNTGELFFGEGSRLTVL.

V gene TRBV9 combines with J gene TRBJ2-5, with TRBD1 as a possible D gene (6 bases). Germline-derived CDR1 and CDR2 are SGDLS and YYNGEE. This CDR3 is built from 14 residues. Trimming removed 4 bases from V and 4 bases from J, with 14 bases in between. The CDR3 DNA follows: TGTGCCAGCAGCCCAGGGGTATTTGGAGAGACCCAGTACTTC. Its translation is CASSPGVFGETQYF. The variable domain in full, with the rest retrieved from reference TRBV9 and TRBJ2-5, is DSGVTQTPKHLITATGQRVTLRCSPRSGDLSVYWYQQSLDQGLQFLIQYYNGEERAKGNILERFSAQQFPDLHSELNLSSLELGDSALYFCASSPGVFGETQYFGPGTRLLVL.

Here the CDR3 DNA reads TGTGCCAGCAGCCGACAGGGGGCCCTGTATGGCTACACCTTC. This sequence encodes CASSRQGALYGYTF. This chain links TRBV9 with TRBJ1-2, with TRBD1 identical over 10 bases. Looked up from germline, CDR1 is SGDLS and CDR2 is YYNGEE. The V gene end was trimmed by 4 bases and the J gene end by 5 bases; junction bases not matched to a gene: 5. CDR3 length equals 14 residues. The complete variable domain, with remaining parts taken from reference TRBV9 and TRBJ1-2, reads DSGVTQTPKHLITATGQRVTLRCSPRSGDLSVYWYQQSLDQGLQFLIQYYNGEERAKGNILERFSAQQFPDLHSELNLSSLELGDSALYFCASSRQGALYGYTFGSGTRLTVV.